This TCR beta chain was sequenced for a study of T cell changes during pregnancy in multiple sclerosis. Some clones are missing from TCRdb's copy, which holds only in-frame ones; the method was immunoSEQ multiplex PCR. The data contain 85,000 to 100,000 clones, roughly 92% of them singletons. Unmatched junction bases numbered 8, after V lost 7 bases and J lost 5 bases. There are 15 residues in the CDR3. In germline, CDR1 is SGHRS, CDR2 YFSETQ. The starting material was peripheral blood, obtained after pregnancy. The chain uses TRBV5-1 and TRBJ2-1, with 11 bases identical to TRBD2. This sequence was found in a female donor with multiple sclerosis, enrolled in a pregnancy study. CDR3 residues: CASAAGLADHNEQFF. CDR3 in DNA: TGCGCCAGCGCCGCGGGACTAGCGGACCACAATGAGCAGTTCTTC.